A selection of T cell receptor beta chains follows, all from one sample in a study of T-cell memory formation after mild COVID-19. TCRdb reanalysed the 5' RACE reads using MiXCR and keeps one entry per CDR3 protein. Of some 340,000 distinct CDR3 sequences listed, 10% to 15% are singletons. Sequenced material: PBMCs or a T cell subset sorted from them (not recorded which). Source of these receptors: a man younger than 35 who had mild COVID-19 (a few samples of this study predate the infection). Cell type and time point are not known. The CDR3 runs from the conserved cysteine through the conserved F or W. Each record gives: J gene, D gene, V gene, clone size, CDR3 DNA, CDR3 protein. The D gene is left open where the match is weak. Clone size is given for some rows only: seen once, a few or many times, or a class if the clone is expanded.

TRBJ2-7,TRBD2,TRBV9,many,TGTGCCAGCAGCGTAGAGCCAGCGGGGTCCCACGGGCAGTACTTC,CASSVEPAGSHGQYF
TRBJ1-2,.,TRBV3-1,few,TGTGCCAGCAGCCAAGCCACAGGGAGGGTTGGCTACACCTTC,CASSQATGRVGYTF
TRBJ1-1,.,TRBV4-3,.,TGCGCCAGCAGCCAAGATAGGAAGTCTGGGAACACTGAAGCTTTCTTT,CASSQDRKSGNTEAFF
TRBJ2-3,TRBD2,TRBV5-1,.,TGCGCCAGCAGCCCCGGGGGGTGGGGCACAGATACGCAGTATTTT,CASSPGGWGTDTQYF
TRBJ1-4,.,TRBV6-6,few,TGTGCCGCAACGTCTTTCGAAAATGAAAAACTGTTTTTT,CAATSFENEKLFF
TRBJ1-5,.,TRBV12-3/TRBV12-4,few,TGTGCCAGCAGTTTAGTGGGGACCGCCCCGGGGCAGCCCCAGCATTTT,CASSLVGTAPGQPQHF
TRBJ1-6,.,TRBV2,.,TGTGCCAGCACGCGCCTGCAAGGGGCCGTGAATTCACCCCTCCACTTT,CASTRLQGAVNSPLHF
TRBJ2-5,TRBD2,TRBV11-1,.,TGTGCCAGCAGCTTCTCTAGCGGCGCGGGGACCCAGTACTTC,CASSFSSGAGTQYF
TRBJ1-3,.,TRBV3-1,few,TGTGCCAGTGGGGATCACTCTGGAAACACCATATATTTT,CASGDHSGNTIYF
TRBJ1-1,TRBD1,TRBV12-3/TRBV12-4,few,TGTGCCAGCAGTGCGAGACAGGGCGCTGAAGCTTTCTTT,CASSARQGAEAFF
TRBJ2-7,TRBD1,TRBV7-2,few,TGTGCCAGCAGCTTGGGTATTGGACAGGGGGCCGACGAGCAGTACTTC,CASSLGIGQGADEQYF
TRBJ2-3,.,TRBV11-2,few,TGTGCCAGCAGCTTCCTACCTCAGGGGTATACGCAGTATTTT,CASSFLPQGYTQYF
TRBJ2-3,.,TRBV20-1,few,TGCAGTGCTCGAGAGGGGGGAGATACGCAGTATTTT,CSAREGGDTQYF
TRBJ1-1,.,TRBV6-5,few,TGTGCCAGCATCAACACGGGGGGCACTGAAGCTTTCTTT,CASINTGGTEAFF
TRBJ2-1,.,TRBV2,few,TGTGCCAGTGCTTGGCAGGTACACCTCAATGAGCAGTTCTTC,CASAWQVHLNEQFF
TRBJ2-5,.,TRBV12-3/TRBV12-4,few,TGTGCCAGCACCAAAAGGGAATTCGAGACCCAGTACTTC,CASTKREFETQYF
TRBJ1-2,TRBD1,TRBV5-1,few,TGCGCCAGCAGCTTGGAGACAGGGGCTGGCTACACCTTC,CASSLETGAGYTF
TRBJ1-1,.,TRBV29-1,.,TGCAGCGTTGTGGAAGCGTCGGTGAACACTGAAGCTTTCTTT,CSVVEASVNTEAFF
TRBJ1-6,.,TRBV11-2,few,TGTGCCAGCAGCTGCCGGGGGGGAGGCTATAATTCACCCCTCCACTTT,CASSCRGGGYNSPLHF
TRBJ1-2,.,TRBV15,few,TGTGCCACCAGCTCCCGTCATGGCTACACCTTC,CATSSRHGYTF
TRBJ1-1,TRBD1,TRBV4-1,many,TGCGCCAGCAGCCACCCGGACAGGCTGAGCACTGAAGCTTTCTTT,CASSHPDRLSTEAFF
TRBJ2-7,TRBD2,TRBV7-9,many,TGTGCCAGCAGCCCGGGAAGTAGCGGGCTGCCCGGGCACGAGCAGTACTTC,CASSPGSSGLPGHEQYF
TRBJ2-1,TRBD2,TRBV2,few,TGTGCCAGCCAGGGGCGGGGGGGCCAGAGCTCCTACAATGAGCAGTTCTTC,CASQGRGGQSSYNEQFF
TRBJ2-5,.,TRBV20-1,many,TGCAGTGCAGGAAGGGGGGCCCCAGAGACCCAGTACTTC,CSAGRGAPETQYF
TRBJ2-4,TRBD1,TRBV11-2,once,TGTGCCAGCAGCACCGGGACAGGGGGGCTAGACATTCAGTACTTC,CASSTGTGGLDIQYF
TRBJ2-5,.,TRBV7-9,few,TGTGCCAGCAGTCCTCCAGGGTACCAAGAGACCCAGTACTTC,CASSPPGYQETQYF
TRBJ2-5,TRBD2,TRBV4-3,few,TGCGCCAGCAGCCAAGATCGCGGGGGAGGGGAGACCCAGTACTTC,CASSQDRGGGETQYF
TRBJ1-1,.,TRBV5-1,few,TGCGCCAGCAGCATGACTCACGTTGGAAACACTGAAGCTTTCTTT,CASSMTHVGNTEAFF
TRBJ1-1,.,TRBV2,.,TGTGCCAGCAGTCTAACCACGGGCGGCACTGAAGCTTTCTTT,CASSLTTGGTEAFF
TRBJ2-5,.,TRBV4-3,.,TGCGCCAGCAGCCACCCCGGGGCCGAGACCCAGTACTTC,CASSHPGAETQYF
TRBJ1-6,.,TRBV4-3,few,TGCGCCAGCAGCCAAGGGAAGGCATTCAGCTCCTATAATTCACCCCTCCACTTT,CASSQGKAFSSYNSPLHF
TRBJ2-1,.,TRBV7-2,.,TGTGCCAGCAGCTACGCAGGGATGGGTGAGCAGTTCTTC,CASSYAGMGEQFF